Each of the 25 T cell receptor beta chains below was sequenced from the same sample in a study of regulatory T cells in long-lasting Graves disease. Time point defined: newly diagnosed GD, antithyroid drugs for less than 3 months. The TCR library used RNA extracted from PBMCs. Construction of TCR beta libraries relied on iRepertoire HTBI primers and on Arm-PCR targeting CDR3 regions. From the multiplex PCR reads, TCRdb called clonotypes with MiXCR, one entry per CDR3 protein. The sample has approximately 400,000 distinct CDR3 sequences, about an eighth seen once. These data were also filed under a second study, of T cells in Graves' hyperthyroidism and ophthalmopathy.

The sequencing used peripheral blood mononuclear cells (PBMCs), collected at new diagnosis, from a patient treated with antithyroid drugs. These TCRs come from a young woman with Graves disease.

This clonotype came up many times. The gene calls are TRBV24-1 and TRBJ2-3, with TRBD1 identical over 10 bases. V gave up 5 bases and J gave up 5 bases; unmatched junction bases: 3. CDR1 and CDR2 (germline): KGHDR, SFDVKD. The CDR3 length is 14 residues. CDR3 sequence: CATSGDRGQDTQYF. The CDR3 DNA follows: TGTGCCACCAGTGGAGACAGGGGGCAAGATACGCAGTATTTT.

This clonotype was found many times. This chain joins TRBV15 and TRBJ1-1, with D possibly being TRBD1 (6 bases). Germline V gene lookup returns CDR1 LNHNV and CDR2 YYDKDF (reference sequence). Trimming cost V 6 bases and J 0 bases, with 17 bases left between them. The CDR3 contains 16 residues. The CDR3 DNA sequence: TGTGCCACCAGAGGGGTAACAGGGAGAATGAACACTGAAGCTTTCTTT. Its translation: CATRGVTGRMNTEAFF.

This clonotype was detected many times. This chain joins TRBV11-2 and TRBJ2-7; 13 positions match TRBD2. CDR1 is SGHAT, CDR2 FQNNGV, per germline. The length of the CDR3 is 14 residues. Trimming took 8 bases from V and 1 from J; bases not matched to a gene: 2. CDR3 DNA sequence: TGTGCCAGCTCGGGACTAGCGGGATCCTACGAGCAGTACTTC. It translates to CASSGLAGSYEQYF.

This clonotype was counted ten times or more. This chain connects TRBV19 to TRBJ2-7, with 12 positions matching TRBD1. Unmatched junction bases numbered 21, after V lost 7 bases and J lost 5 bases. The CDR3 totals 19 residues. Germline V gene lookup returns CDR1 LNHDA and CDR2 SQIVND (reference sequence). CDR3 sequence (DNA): TGTGCCAGTACCCGCTTCCCCGGGACAGGGGGCAGGAAGGCGAACGAGCAGTACGTC. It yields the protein CASTRFPGTGGRKANEQYV.

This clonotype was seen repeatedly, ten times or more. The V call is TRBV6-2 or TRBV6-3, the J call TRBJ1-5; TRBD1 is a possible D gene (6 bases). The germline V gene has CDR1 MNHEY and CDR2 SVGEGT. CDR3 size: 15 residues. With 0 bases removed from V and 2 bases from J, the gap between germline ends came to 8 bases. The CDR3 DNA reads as TGTGCCAGCAGTTACTCGGGGGGCGGCAATCAGCCCCAGCATTTT. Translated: CASSYSGGGNQPQHF.

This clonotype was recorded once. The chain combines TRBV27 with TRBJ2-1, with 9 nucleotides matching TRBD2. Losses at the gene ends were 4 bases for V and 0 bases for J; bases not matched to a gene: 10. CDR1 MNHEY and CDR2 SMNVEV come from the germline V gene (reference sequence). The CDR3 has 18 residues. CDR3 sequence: CASSSRLAVPTSYNEQFF. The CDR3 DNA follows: TGTGCCAGCAGTTCTCGACTAGCGGTTCCGACCTCCTACAATGAGCAGTTCTTC.

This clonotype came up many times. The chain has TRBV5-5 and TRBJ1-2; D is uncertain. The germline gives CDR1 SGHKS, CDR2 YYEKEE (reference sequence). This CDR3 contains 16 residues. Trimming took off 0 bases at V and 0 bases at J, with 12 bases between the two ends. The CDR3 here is CASSLESSEANYGYTF. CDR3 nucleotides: TGTGCCAGCAGCTTGGAAAGTTCAGAAGCTAACTATGGCTACACCTTC.

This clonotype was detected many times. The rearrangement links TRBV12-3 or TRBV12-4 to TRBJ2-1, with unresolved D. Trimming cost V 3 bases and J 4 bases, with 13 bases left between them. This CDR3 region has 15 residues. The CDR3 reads CASSLLATQYNEQFF. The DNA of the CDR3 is TGTGCCAGCAGTTTGCTGGCAACACAGTACAATGAGCAGTTCTTC.

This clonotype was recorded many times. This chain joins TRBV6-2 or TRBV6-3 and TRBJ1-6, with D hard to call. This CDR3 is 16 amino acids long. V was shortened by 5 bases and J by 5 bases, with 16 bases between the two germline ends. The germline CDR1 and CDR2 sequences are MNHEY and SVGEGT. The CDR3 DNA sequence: TGTGCCAGCAGTCGGCTGGGAAGTGATCATAATTCACCCCTCCACTTT. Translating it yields CASSRLGSDHNSPLHF.

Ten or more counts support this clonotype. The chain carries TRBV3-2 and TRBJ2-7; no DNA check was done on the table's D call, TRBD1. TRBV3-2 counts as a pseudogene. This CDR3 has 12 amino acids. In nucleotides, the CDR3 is TGTGCCAGCTTTCGACAGGGCCACGAGCAGTACTTC. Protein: CASFRQGHEQYF.

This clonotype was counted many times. The CDR3 coding sequence is TGCGCCAGCAGATTTGGTTTGGGAAGGACTGAAGCTTTCTTT. Its translation is CASRFGLGRTEAFF. This chain connects TRBV5-1 to TRBJ1-1; D not certain. Germline CDR1 reads SGHRS; CDR2 reads YFSETQ. This CDR3 has 14 amino acids. Trimming took 5 bases from V and 5 from J, leaving 16 bases between them. The variable domain in full, completed from reference TRBV5-1 and TRBJ1-1, reads KAGVTQTPRYLIKTRGQQVTLSCSPISGHRSVSWYQQTPGQGLQFLFEYFSETQRNKGNFPGRFSGRQFSNSRSEMNVSTLELGDSALYLCASRFGLGRTEAFFGQGTRLTVV.

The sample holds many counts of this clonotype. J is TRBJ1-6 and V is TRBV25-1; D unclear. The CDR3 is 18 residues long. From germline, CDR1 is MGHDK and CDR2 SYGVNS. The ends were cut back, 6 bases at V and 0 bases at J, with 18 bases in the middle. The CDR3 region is CASRGLDGRYSYNSPLHF. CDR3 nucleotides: TGTGCCAGCAGGGGTCTGGACGGCCGATACTCCTATAATTCACCCCTCCACTTT.

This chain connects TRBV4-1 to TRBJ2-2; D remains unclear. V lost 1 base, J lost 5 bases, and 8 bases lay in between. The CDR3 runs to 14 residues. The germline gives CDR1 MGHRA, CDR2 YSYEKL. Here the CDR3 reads CASSQGLLTGELFF. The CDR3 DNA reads TGCGCCAGCAGCCAAGGACTCTTGACCGGGGAGCTGTTTTTT.

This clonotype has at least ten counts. The CDR3 loop is CASSYDLGQTSSGNTIYF. The CDR3 region has the DNA TGTGCCAGCAGTTACGACTTGGGACAGACGAGCTCTGGAAACACCATATATTTT. The genes are TRBV6-2 or TRBV6-3 and TRBJ1-3; 7 bases are shared with TRBD1. Germline V gene lookup returns CDR1 MNHEY and CDR2 SVGEGT. CDR3 length: 18 amino acids. V lost 2 bases and J lost 0; bases outside the gene matches: 10.

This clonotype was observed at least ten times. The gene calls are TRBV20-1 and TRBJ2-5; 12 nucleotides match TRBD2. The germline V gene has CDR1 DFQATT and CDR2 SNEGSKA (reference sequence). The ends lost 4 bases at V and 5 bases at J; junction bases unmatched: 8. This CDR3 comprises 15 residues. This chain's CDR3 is CSANRLAGVGETQYF. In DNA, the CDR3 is TGCAGTGCTAACCGACTAGCGGGGGTTGGGGAGACCCAGTACTTC.

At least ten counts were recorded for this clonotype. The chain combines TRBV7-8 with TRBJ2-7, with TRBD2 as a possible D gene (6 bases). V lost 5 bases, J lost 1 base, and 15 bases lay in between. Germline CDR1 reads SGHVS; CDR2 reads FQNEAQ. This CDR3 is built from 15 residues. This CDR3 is CASSHFLGRSYEQYF. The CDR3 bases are TGTGCCAGCAGCCACTTCCTCGGGAGATCCTACGAGCAGTACTTC.

The CDR3 bases are TGCGCCAGCAGCCAAAATACCCAAAGCGGGGGGGGGTATGGCTACACCTTC. Residues: CASSQNTQSGGGYGYTF. This chain links TRBV4-3 with TRBJ1-2; perhaps TRBD1 as D (5 bases). The CDR3 covers 17 residues. CDR1 and CDR2 (germline): LGHNA, YSLEER. With 2 bases removed from V and 5 bases from J, the gap between germline ends came to 21 bases.

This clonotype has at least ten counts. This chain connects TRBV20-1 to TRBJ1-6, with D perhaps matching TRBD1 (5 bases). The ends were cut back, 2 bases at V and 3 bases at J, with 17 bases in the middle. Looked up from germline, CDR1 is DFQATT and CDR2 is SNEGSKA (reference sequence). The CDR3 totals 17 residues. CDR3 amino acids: CSARLTRDGDYNSPLHF. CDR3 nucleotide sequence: TGCAGTGCTAGATTGACCAGGGACGGGGACTATAATTCACCCCTCCACTTT.

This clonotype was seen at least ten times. CDR3: CATSDPRGQTYEQYF. CDR3 in DNA: TGTGCCACCAGTGACCCCAGGGGGCAAACCTACGAGCAGTACTTC. The rearrangement links TRBV24-1 to TRBJ2-7; 8 bases align to TRBD1. The germline CDR1 and CDR2 sequences are KGHDR and SFDVKD. The CDR3 sequence is 15 residues long. V lost 4 bases to trimming and J lost 2 bases; unmatched junction nucleotides: 6.

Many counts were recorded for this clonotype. The CDR3 bases are TGTGCCTGGAGTAGGGGGATCAATGGCTACACCTTC. Translated, it gives CAWSRGINGYTF. This chain links TRBV30 with TRBJ1-2; the D gene is possibly TRBD1 (6 bases). This CDR3 comprises 12 residues. CDR1 is GTSNPN, CDR2 SVGIG, per germline (reference sequence). Trimming shortened V by 2 bases and J by 6 bases, and 10 bases separated the two germline ends.

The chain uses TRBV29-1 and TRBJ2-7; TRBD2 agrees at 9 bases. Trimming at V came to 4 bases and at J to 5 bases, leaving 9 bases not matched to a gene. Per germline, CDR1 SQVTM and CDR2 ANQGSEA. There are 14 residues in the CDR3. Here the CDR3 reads CSVGRLAGRNEQYF. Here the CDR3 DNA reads TGCAGCGTTGGGCGGCTAGCGGGACGGAACGAGCAGTACTTC.

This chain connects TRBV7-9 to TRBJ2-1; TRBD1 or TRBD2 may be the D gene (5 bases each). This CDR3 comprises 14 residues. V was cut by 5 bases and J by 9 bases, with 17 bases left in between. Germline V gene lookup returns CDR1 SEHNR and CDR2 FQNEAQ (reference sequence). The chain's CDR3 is CASSPRGGSIEQFF. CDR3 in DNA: TGTGCCAGCAGCCCGAGGGGCGGTTCTATTGAGCAGTTCTTC.

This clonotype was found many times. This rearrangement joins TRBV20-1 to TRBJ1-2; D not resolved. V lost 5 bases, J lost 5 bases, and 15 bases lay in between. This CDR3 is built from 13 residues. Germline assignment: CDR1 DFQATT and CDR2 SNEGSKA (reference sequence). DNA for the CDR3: TGCAGTGCTCCACTCGGTAGAGAATATGGCTACACCTTC. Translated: CSAPLGREYGYTF.

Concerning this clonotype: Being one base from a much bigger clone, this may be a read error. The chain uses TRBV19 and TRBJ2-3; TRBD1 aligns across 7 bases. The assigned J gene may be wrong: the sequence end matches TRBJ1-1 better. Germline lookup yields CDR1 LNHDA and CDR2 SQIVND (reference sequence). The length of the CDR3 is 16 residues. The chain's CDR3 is CASSINPEGANTEAFF. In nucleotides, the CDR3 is TGTGCCAGTAGTATCAATCCGGAGGGGGCGAACACTGAAGCTTTCTTT.

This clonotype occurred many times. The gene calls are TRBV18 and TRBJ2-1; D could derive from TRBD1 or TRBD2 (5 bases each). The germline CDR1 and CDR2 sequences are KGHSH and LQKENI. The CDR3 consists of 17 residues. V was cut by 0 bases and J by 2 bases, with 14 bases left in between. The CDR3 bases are TGTGCCAGCTCACCACCGGCAGGGACCTTACCCTACAATGAGCAGTTCTTC. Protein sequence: CASSPPAGTLPYNEQFF.